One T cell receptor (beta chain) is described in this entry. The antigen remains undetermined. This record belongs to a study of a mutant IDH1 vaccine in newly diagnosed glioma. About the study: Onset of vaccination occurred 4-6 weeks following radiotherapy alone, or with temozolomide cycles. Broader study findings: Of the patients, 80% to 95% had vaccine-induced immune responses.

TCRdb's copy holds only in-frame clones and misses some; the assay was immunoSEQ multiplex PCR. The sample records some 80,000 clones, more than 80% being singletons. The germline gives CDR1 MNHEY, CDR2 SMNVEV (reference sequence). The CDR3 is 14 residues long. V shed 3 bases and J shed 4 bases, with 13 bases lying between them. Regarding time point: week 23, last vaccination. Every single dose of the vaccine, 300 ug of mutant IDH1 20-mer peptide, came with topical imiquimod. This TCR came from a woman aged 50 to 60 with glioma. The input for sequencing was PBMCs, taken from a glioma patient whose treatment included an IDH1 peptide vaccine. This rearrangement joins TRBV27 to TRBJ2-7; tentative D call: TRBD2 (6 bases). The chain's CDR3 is CASSFGGSSYEQYF. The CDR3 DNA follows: TGTGCCAGCAGTTTCGGGGGAAGTTCTTACGAGCAGTACTTC.